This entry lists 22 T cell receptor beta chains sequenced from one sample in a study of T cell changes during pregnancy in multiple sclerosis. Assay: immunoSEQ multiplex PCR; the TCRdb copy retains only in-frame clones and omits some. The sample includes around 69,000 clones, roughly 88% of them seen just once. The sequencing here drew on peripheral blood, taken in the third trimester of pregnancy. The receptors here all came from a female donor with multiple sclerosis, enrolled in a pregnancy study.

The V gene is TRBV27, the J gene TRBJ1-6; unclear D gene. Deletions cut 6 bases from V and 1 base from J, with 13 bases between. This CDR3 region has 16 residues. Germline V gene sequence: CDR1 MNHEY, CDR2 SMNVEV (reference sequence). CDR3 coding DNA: TGTGCCAGCAGACCTGAACGAGGGTCCTATAATTCACCCCTCCACTTT. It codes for CASRPERGSYNSPLHF.

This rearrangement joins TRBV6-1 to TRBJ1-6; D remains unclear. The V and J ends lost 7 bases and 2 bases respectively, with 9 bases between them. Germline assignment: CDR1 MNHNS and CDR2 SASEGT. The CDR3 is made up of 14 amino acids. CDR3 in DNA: TGTGCCAGCAAGGAGGGTCCCTATAATTCACCCCTCCACTTT. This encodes CASKEGPYNSPLHF.

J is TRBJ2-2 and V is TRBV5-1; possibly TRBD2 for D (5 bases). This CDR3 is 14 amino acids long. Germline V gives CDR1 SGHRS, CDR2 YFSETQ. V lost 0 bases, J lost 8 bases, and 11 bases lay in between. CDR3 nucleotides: TGCGCCAGCAGCTTGGCCGGAGGATGGGGGGAGCTGTTTTTT. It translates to CASSLAGGWGELFF.

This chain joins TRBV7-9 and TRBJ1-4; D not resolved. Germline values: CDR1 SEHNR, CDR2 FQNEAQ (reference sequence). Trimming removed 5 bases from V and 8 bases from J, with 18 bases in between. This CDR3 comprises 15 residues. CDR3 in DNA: TGTGCCAGCAGCCCCCGGGGAGGCTCGGGAGAAAAACTGTTTTTT. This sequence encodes CASSPRGGSGEKLFF. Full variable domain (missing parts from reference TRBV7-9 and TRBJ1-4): DTGVSQNPRHKITKRGQNVTFRCDPISEHNRLYWYRQTLGQGPEFLTYFQNEAQLEKSRLLSDRFSAERPKGSFSTLEIQRTEQGDSAMYLCASSPRGGSGEKLFFGSGTQLSVL.

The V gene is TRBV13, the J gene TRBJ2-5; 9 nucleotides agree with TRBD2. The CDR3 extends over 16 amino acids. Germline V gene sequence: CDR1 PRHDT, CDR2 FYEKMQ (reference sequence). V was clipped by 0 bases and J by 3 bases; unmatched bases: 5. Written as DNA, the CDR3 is TGTGCCAGCAGCTTAGGCTGGTCTAGCGGGGAAGAGACCCAGTACTTC. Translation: CASSLGWSSGEETQYF.

The DNA of the CDR3 is TGTGCCAGCAGTCGGGACAGGGGGCCGTCCGGGGAGCTGTTTTTT. This translates into CASSRDRGPSGELFF. The chain joins TRBV11-3 to TRBJ2-2, with TRBD1 matching 12 bases. The V and J ends lost 6 bases and 6 bases, in that order; junction bases with no gene match: 5. This CDR3 has 15 residues. Per the germline V gene, CDR1 is SGHNT and CDR2 is YENEEA.

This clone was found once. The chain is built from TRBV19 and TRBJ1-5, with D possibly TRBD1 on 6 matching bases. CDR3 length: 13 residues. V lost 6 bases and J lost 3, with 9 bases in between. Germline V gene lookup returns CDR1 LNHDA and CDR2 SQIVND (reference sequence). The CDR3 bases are TGTGCCAGTAGGAACAGGGCCAATCAGCCCCAGCATTTT. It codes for CASRNRANQPQHF.

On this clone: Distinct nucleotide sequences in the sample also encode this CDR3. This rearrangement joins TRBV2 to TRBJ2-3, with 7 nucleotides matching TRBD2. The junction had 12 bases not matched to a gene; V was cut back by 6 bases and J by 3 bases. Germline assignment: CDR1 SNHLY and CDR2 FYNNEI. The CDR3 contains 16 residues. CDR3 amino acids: CASRPPGGLGTDTQYF. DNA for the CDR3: TGTGCCAGCAGACCCCCGGGGGGACTTGGGACAGATACGCAGTATTTT.

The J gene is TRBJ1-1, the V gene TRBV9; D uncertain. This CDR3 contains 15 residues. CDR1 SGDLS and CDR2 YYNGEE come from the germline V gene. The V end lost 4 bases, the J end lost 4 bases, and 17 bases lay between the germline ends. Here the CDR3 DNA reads TGTGCCAGCAGCCCCATCTCTAGCGGCCTCACTGAAGCTTTCTTT. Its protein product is CASSPISSGLTEAFF. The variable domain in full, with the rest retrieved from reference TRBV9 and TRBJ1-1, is DSGVTQTPKHLITATGQRVTLRCSPRSGDLSVYWYQQSLDQGLQFLIQYYNGEERAKGNILERFSAQQFPDLHSELNLSSLELGDSALYFCASSPISSGLTEAFFGQGTRLTVV.

The CDR3 reads CASSLVSGTGANVLTF. CDR3 coding DNA: TGTGCCAGCAGCTTGGTTAGCGGCACTGGGGCCAACGTCCTGACTTTC. V gene TRBV5-4 combines with J gene TRBJ2-6; TRBD2 might be the D (6 bases). The CDR3 runs to 16 residues. Trimming removed 0 bases at V and 2 bases at J, with 9 bases between. Germline V gives CDR1 SGHNT, CDR2 YYREEE (reference sequence).

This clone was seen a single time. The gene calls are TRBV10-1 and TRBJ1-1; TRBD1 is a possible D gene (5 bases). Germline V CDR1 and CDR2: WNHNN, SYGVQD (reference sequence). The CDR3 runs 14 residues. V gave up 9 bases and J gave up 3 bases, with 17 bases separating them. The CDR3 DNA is TGCGCCAGGCCCGGAGGGGAGGGTTACACTGAAGCTTTCTTT. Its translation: CARPGGEGYTEAFF.

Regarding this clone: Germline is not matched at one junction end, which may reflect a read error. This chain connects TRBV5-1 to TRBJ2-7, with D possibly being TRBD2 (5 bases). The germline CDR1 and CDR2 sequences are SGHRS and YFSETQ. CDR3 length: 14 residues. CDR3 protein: CASRREAMSPTTSF. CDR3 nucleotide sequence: TGCGCCAGCAGGAGGGAAGCTATGTCCCCTACGACCTCCTTC.

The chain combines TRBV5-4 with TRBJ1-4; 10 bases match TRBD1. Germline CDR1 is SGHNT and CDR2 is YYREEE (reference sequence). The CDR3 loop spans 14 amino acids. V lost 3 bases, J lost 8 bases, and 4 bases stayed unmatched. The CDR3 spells CASSSRDRGEKLFF. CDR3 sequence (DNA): TGTGCCAGCAGCTCCCGGGACAGGGGAGAAAAACTGTTTTTT.

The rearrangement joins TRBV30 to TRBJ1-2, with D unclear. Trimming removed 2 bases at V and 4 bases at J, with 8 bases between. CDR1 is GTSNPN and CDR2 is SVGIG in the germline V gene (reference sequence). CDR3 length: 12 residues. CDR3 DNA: TGTGCCTGGAGTACGGGTTTCTATGGCTACACCTTC. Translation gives CAWSTGFYGYTF. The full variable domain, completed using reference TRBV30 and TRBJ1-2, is SQTIHQWPATLVQPVGSPLSLECTVEGTSNPNLYWYRQAAGRGLQLLFYSVGIGQISSEVPQNLSASRPQDRQFILSSKKLLLSDSGFYLCAWSTGFYGYTFGSGTRLTVV.

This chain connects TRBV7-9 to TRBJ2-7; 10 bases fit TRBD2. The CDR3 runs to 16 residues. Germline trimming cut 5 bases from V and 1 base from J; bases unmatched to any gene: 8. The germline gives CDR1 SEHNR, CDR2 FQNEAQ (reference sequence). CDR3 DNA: TGTGCCAGCAGCCACCCAAGCGGGGGGGCTTCCTACGAGCAGTACTTC. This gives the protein CASSHPSGGASYEQYF.

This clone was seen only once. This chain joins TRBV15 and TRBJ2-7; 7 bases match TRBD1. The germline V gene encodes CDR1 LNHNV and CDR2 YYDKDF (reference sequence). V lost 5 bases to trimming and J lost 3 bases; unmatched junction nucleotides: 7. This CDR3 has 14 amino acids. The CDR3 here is CATSETGPDYEQYF. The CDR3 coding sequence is TGTGCCACCAGCGAGACAGGGCCGGACTACGAGCAGTACTTC.

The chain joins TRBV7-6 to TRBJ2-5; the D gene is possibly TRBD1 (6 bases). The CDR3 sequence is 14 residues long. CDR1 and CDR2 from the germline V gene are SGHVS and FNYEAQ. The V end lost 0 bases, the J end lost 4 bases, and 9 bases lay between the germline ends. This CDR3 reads CASSLAQGRETQYF. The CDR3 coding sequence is TGTGCCAGCAGCTTAGCCCAGGGGAGAGAGACCCAGTACTTC.

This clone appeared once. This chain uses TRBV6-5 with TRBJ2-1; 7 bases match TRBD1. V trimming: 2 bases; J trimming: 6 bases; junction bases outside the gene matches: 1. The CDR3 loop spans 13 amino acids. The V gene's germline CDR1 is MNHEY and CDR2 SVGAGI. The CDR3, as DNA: TGTGCCAGCAGTTACAGGGGGCGCAATGAGCAGTTCTTC. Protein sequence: CASSYRGRNEQFF.

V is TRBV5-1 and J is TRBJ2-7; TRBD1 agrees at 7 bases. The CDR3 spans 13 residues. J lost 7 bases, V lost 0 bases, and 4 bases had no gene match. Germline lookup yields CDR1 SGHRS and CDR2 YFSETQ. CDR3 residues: CASSLASRGEQYF. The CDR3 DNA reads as TGCGCCAGCAGCTTGGCCAGCAGGGGGGAGCAGTACTTC.

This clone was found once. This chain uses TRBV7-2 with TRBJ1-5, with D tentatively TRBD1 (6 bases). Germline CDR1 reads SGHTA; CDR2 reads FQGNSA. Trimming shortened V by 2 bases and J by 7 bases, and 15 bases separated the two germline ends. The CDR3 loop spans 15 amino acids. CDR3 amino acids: CASSLLSGVGQPQHF. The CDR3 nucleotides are TGTGCCAGCAGCTTACTCTCAGGGGTTGGGCAGCCCCAGCATTTT.

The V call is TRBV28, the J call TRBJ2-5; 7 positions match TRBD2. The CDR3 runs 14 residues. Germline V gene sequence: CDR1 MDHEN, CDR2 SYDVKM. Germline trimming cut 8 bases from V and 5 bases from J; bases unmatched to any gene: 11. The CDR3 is CASWGPGLGETQYF. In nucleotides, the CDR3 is TGTGCCAGCTGGGGCCCCGGACTAGGCGAGACCCAGTACTTC.

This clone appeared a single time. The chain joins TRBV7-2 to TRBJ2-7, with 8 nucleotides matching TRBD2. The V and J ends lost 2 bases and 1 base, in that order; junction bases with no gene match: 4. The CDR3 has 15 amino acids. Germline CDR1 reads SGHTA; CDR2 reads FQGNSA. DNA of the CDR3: TGTGCCAGCAGCTTAAAAGCGGGGGTATCCTACGAGCAGTACTTC. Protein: CASSLKAGVSYEQYF.